The present T cell receptor beta chain was sequenced within a study of T cell responses to AZD1222 COVID-19 vaccine. Study-wide findings and caveats: Baseline serostatus was positive in only a handful of AZD1222 recipients. The breadth and depth of Spike-specific TCRs increased once two AZD1222 doses had been given. Reportedly, close to half of spike-specific TCRs are directed against unmutated variant regions.

Second-dose schedules of about 4 or about 12 weeks were combined. The length of the CDR3 is 17 residues. Germline V lookup: CDR1 MNHNS, CDR2 SASEGT. Trimming left V 1 base short and J 3 bases short, with 18 bases between. About this clone: Its antigen is undetermined.

Produced via immunoSEQ multiplex PCR; TCRdb's table is partial and in-frame only. In the table there are 150,000 or so clones, almost 95% of which are singletons. The origin of this receptor is an adult who received the AZD1222 COVID-19 vaccine. The sample here was peripheral blood, taken 28 days after the second AZD1222 dose. The chain carries TRBV6-1 and TRBJ1-2, with D maybe TRBD1 (5 bases). The CDR3 here is CASSEGGEAGWYYGYTF. CDR3 nucleotide sequence: TGTGCCAGCAGTGAAGGCGGAGAGGCAGGGTGGTACTATGGCTACACCTTC.